A selection of T cell receptor beta chains follows, all from one sample in a study of blood T cell repertoires in COVID-19. Only in-frame clones appear in the TCRdb table, and some are missing; sequencing was by immunoSEQ multiplex PCR. The sample lists a few hundred thousand clones; 83% were seen once. Input material: peripheral blood. The receptor source for this set is a man in his 60s who had recovered from COVID-19. Each CDR3 is given with its conserved first and last residue. A D gene is named only where the DNA matches it firmly. Not all rows give a size; the values are once, few, many and, for expanded clones, a class.

clone_size j_call v_call d_call cdr3_aa cdr3_nt
. TRBJ2-3 TRBV28 TRBD1 CASSLDRGLPSTDTQYF TGTGCCAGCAGTTTAGATAGGGGGCTCCCTAGCACAGATACGCAGTATTTT
. TRBJ1-3 TRBV11-2 . CASSPRGAGGNTIYF TGTGCCAGCAGCCCCCGGGGGGCAGGGGGAAACACCATATATTTT
. TRBJ1-1 TRBV7-9 TRBD1 CASSAGQENTEAFF TGTGCCAGCAGCGCGGGACAGGAGAACACTGAAGCTTTCTTT
. TRBJ2-5 TRBV5-1 TRBD1 CASSFDRGRGETQYF TGCGCCAGCAGCTTCGACAGGGGGCGCGGGGAGACCCAGTACTTC
. TRBJ2-7 TRBV6-5 TRBD1 CAGARQGSSYEQYF TGTGCCGGGGCTCGACAGGGAAGCTCCTACGAGCAGTACTTC
. TRBJ1-2 TRBV6-6 . CASSPTLGRGYTF TGTGCCAGCAGTCCGACCTTGGGCCGGGGCTACACCTTC
. TRBJ2-1 TRBV5-1 TRBD2 CASSRGLAGSPSYNEQFF TGCGCCAGCAGCCGGGGGCTAGCGGGTTCTCCCTCCTACAATGAGCAGTTCTTC
. TRBJ1-2 TRBV10-3 TRBD1 CAISEVARQGVSYGYTF TGTGCCATCAGTGAGGTTGCGAGACAGGGGGTTAGCTATGGCTACACCTTC
. TRBJ2-3 TRBV3-1/TRBV3-2 TRBD1 CASGRGTGTDTQYF TGTGCCAGCGGTAGGGGGACAGGGACAGATACGCAGTATTTT
. TRBJ2-5 TRBV5-4 TRBD2 CASSLDGGGGATQYF TGTGCCAGCAGCTTGGACGGCGGCGGGGGGGCAACCCAGTACTTC
. TRBJ2-5 TRBV2 TRBD2 CASLTGGAEETQYF TGTGCCAGCCTTACGGGAGGAGCGGAAGAGACCCAGTACTTC
few TRBJ1-2 TRBV19 . CASMGVRTESGGYTF TGTGCCAGTATGGGGGTTCGGACAGAGAGTGGTGGCTACACCTTC
once TRBJ2-7 TRBV6-1 TRBD1 CASSEGLRGFHHVYEQYF TGTGCCAGCAGTGAAGGTCTCAGGGGGTTCCACCACGTCTACGAGCAGTACTTC
once TRBJ2-2 TRBV11-2 TRBD1 CASSLVGQSRTGELFF TGTGCCAGCAGCTTAGTGGGACAGAGCCGCACCGGGGAGCTGTTTTTT
. TRBJ2-2 TRBV9 . CASSVATQGNTGELFF TGTGCCAGCAGCGTAGCAACCCAGGGTAACACCGGGGAGCTGTTTTTT
once TRBJ1-2 TRBV11-2 TRBD1 CASSPKGADYGYTF TGTGCCAGCAGCCCCAAGGGGGCAGACTATGGCTACACCTTC
once TRBJ2-1 TRBV9 . CASSVLGGPAYNEQFF TGTGCCAGCAGCGTACTGGGGGGGCCCGCCTACAATGAGCAGTTCTTC
. TRBJ2-3 TRBV4-1 TRBD2 CASSYGTGGDTQYF TGCGCCAGCAGCTACGGGACGGGAGGGGATACGCAGTATTTT
. TRBJ2-5 TRBV27 . CASRPRGQETQYF TGTGCCAGCAGGCCTCGGGGCCAAGAGACCCAGTACTTC
. TRBJ1-1 TRBV5-1 TRBD1 CASRQGSNTEAFF TGCGCCAGCAGACAGGGGTCGAACACTGAAGCTTTCTTT
. TRBJ2-1 TRBV9 TRBD2 CASSPLAGGTINEQFF TGTGCCAGCAGCCCCCTCGCGGGGGGGACGATTAATGAGCAGTTCTTC
. TRBJ1-1 TRBV9 . CASNTRGVNTEAFF TGTGCCAGCAACACCAGAGGCGTGAACACTGAAGCTTTCTTT
. TRBJ2-5 TRBV5-5 TRBD1 CASSPGGTGDQETQYF TGTGCCAGCAGCCCGGGAGGGACAGGGGACCAAGAGACCCAGTACTTC
. TRBJ2-1 TRBV7-3 . CASSPTRTSYSEQFF TGTGCCAGCAGCCCTACGAGAACTAGCTACAGTGAGCAGTTCTTC
. TRBJ2-5 TRBV9 . CASSVGERQYF TGTGCCAGCAGCGTAGGAGAGCGGCAGTACTTC
. TRBJ1-5 TRBV7-2 . CASTTGGIGQPQHF TGTGCCAGCACTACCGGGGGAATAGGTCAGCCCCAGCATTTT
. TRBJ2-1 TRBV7-9 TRBD1 CASSLKGTGASNEQFF TGTGCCAGCAGCTTAAAAGGGACAGGGGCCTCCAATGAGCAGTTCTTC
. TRBJ2-1 TRBV11-2 . CASSPPQGMVEQFF TGTGCCAGCAGCCCACCCCAGGGGATGGTTGAGCAGTTCTTC
. TRBJ1-4 TRBV18 . CASSDRQTNEKLFF TGTGCCAGCTCAGACAGGCAAACTAATGAAAAACTGTTTTTT
. TRBJ1-2 TRBV15 . CATSRDRGGGDYGYTF TGTGCCACCAGCAGAGATCGGGGGGGCGGAGACTATGGCTACACCTTC
. TRBJ2-1 TRBV6-5 TRBD2 CAIGLAGVNEQFF TGTGCCATCGGCCTAGCGGGAGTCAATGAGCAGTTCTTC
few TRBJ1-3 TRBV5-4 TRBD1 CASSNRQGSGNTIYF TGTGCCAGCAGCAACAGACAGGGGTCTGGAAACACCATATATTTT
once TRBJ1-5 TRBV20-1 . CSASPGNQPQHF TGCAGTGCTAGTCCCGGGAATCAGCCCCAGCATTTT
once TRBJ2-3 TRBV14 TRBD2 CASSQGLAGTDTQYF TGTGCCAGCAGCCAAGGGCTAGCGGGCACAGATACGCAGTATTTT
once TRBJ1-2 TRBV5-1 . CASSPEGYGYTF TGCGCCAGCAGCCCCGAGGGCTATGGCTACACCTTC
. TRBJ1-5 TRBV6-6 . CASSPGGFSNQPQHF TGTGCCAGCAGTCCTGGGGGGTTTAGCAATCAGCCCCAGCATTTT
. TRBJ1-2 TRBV18 TRBD1 CASSQGRQGETMGYTF TGTGCCAGCTCACAGGGAAGACAGGGAGAGACTATGGGCTACACCTTC
. TRBJ2-7 TRBV15 . CATSRDQTGRNEQYF TGTGCCACCAGCAGAGATCAAACAGGGCGGAACGAGCAGTACTTC
. TRBJ2-5 TRBV7-2 TRBD2 CASSPAGGPRETQYF TGTGCCAGCAGCCCAGCGGGGGGGCCTCGAGAGACCCAGTACTTC
. TRBJ2-3 TRBV11-3 . CASSPSEVADTQYF TGTGCCAGCAGCCCCTCTGAGGTTGCAGATACGCAGTATTTT
once TRBJ2-1 TRBV28 TRBD2 CASSLTSGGRNEQFF TGTGCCAGCAGTTTGACTAGCGGGGGACGGAATGAGCAGTTCTTC
once TRBJ2-7 TRBV9 TRBD2 CASSDRLAGGPREQYF TGTGCCAGCAGCGACCGACTAGCGGGAGGGCCTCGGGAGCAGTACTTC
. TRBJ2-7 TRBV5-6 . CASSLDTYEQYF TGTGCCAGCAGCTTAGACACCTACGAGCAGTACTTC
many TRBJ2-7 TRBV4-1 . CASSQPLEGDEQYF TGCGCCAGCAGCCAACCCTTAGAGGGGGACGAGCAGTACTTC
. TRBJ1-2 TRBV14 . CASSQRLGDGYTF TGTGCCAGCAGCCAGCGCCTCGGGGATGGCTACACCTTC
. TRBJ1-1 TRBV27 . CASRKGVAEAFF TGTGCCAGCAGAAAGGGGGTCGCTGAAGCTTTCTTT
. TRBJ2-1 TRBV7-8 . CASSSLVVSEQFF TGTGCCAGCAGCTCGTTAGTGGTGAGTGAGCAGTTCTTC
. TRBJ2-3 TRBV24-1 . CATSDPTGPDTQYF TGTGCCACCAGTGACCCCACTGGTCCAGATACGCAGTATTTT
. TRBJ2-1 TRBV13 . CASSLIRFRGVAYNEQFF TGTGCCAGCAGCTTAATACGCTTTCGCGGGGTGGCCTACAATGAGCAGTTCTTC
once TRBJ1-5 TRBV10-1 . CASSQGRNQPQHF TGCGCCAGCTCACAGGGCCGAAATCAGCCCCAGCATTTT
. TRBJ1-2 TRBV6-5 TRBD1 CASNPGQGLSSYTF TGTGCCAGCAATCCCGGACAGGGACTATCTAGCTACACCTTC
. TRBJ1-3 TRBV28 . CASSLAAASGNTIYF TGTGCCAGCAGTTTAGCCGCGGCCTCGGGAAACACCATATATTTT
few TRBJ1-2 TRBV7-9 . CASSPPGPNYGYTF TGTGCCAGCAGCCCCCCAGGGCCTAACTATGGCTACACCTTC